Shown below are 3 T cell receptor beta chains from a single sample sequenced in a study of cytomegalovirus exposure and HLA in healthy donors. Amplification used 60 Vbeta primers and 13 Jbeta primers. Sequencing used immunoSEQ multiplex PCR; TCRdb keeps in-frame clones, though not all of them. This sample has about 180,000 clones, with 70% to 80% found just once. Material for sequencing was PBMCs. Every receptor here comes from a man younger than 35 in good health and CMV-seronegative.

This clone was observed a handful of times. The J gene is TRBJ2-7, the V gene TRBV7-9; 7 nucleotides match TRBD1. Germline V gene sequence: CDR1 SEHNR, CDR2 FQNEAQ (reference sequence). Germline trimming cut 4 bases from V and 3 bases from J; bases unmatched to any gene: 9. The CDR3 has 15 amino acids. The CDR3 sequence: CASSSDRSKNYEQYF. The CDR3 DNA sequence: TGTGCCAGCAGCTCGGACAGGAGTAAGAACTACGAGCAGTACTTC.

This clone has only a few counts. The CDR3 sequence is CASSETGVLSGANVLTF. CDR3 DNA: TGTGCCAGCAGTGAAACAGGGGTCCTCTCTGGGGCCAACGTCCTGACTTTC. V is TRBV6-1 and J is TRBJ2-6; TRBD1 matches 7 bases. The CDR3 consists of 17 residues. Looked up from germline, CDR1 is MNHNS and CDR2 is SASEGT. The V segment lost 2 bases and the J segment 0 bases; nucleotides outside the gene matches: 4.

This clone was recorded a few times. This chain joins TRBV2 and TRBJ2-7; 7 positions match TRBD2. The V and J ends lost 5 bases and 2 bases, in that order; junction bases with no gene match: 6. From germline, CDR1 is SNHLY and CDR2 FYNNEI. CDR3 size: 14 residues. CDR3 sequence (DNA): TGTGCCAGCAGTCCCGGGACTATTCCCTACGAGCAGTACTTC. The encoded protein is CASSPGTIPYEQYF.